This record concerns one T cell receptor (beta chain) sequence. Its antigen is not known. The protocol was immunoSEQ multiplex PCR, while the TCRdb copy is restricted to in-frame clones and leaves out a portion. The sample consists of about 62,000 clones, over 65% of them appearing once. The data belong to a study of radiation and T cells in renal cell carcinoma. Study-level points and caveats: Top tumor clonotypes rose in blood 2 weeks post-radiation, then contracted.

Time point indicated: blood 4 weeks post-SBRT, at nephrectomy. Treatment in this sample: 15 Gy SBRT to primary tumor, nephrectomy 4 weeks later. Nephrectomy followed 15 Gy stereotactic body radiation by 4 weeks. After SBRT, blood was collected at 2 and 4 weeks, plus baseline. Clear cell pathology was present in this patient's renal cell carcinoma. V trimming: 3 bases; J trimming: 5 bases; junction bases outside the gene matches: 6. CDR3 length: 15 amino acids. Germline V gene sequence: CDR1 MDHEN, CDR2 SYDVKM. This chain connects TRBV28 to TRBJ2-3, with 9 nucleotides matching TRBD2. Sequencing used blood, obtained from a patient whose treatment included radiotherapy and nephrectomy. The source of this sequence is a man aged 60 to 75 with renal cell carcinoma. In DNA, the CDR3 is TGTGCCAGCAGTTTGGGCGGGAGGGTTATAGATACGCAGTATTTT. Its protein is CASSLGGRVIDTQYF.